Presented here are 24 T cell receptor beta chains from one specimen sequenced in a study of a mutant IDH1 vaccine in newly diagnosed glioma. Antigen specificity for these receptors is unknown. Sample time point: week 23, last vaccination. Vaccine doses each comprised 300 ug of mutant IDH1 20-mer peptide, with topical imiquimod. Sequencing was performed with immunoSEQ multiplex PCR; in TCRdb, only in-frame clones are kept and a portion is missing. The sample holds some 80,000 clones, approximately 85% seen once. The material sequenced was PBMCs, taken from a glioma patient whose treatment included an IDH1 peptide vaccine. The receptors stem from a woman aged 45 to 65 with glioma.

The genes are TRBV11-2 and TRBJ2-1; D is undetermined. Between the trimmed V and J ends, which lost 2 bases and 4 bases, there was a span of 3 bases. Germline CDR1 and CDR2: SGHAT and FQNNGV. CDR3 length: 12 residues. CDR3 amino acids: CASSLMYNEQFF. CDR3 in DNA: TGTGCCAGCAGCTTAATGTACAATGAGCAGTTCTTC.

The chain recombines TRBV6-1 with TRBJ2-3; D is ambiguous. The CDR3 is made up of 14 amino acids. V was shortened by 7 bases and J by 3 bases, with 14 bases between the two germline ends. The germline CDR1 and CDR2 sequences are MNHNS and SASEGT. CDR3 residues: CASKEADGTDTQYF. CDR3 nucleotide sequence: TGTGCCAGCAAAGAGGCGGATGGGACAGATACGCAGTATTTT.

This clone occurred a few times. This sequence joins TRBV28 and TRBJ2-7; D gene uncertain. The V and J ends lost 5 bases and 2 bases respectively, with 19 bases between them. Per the germline V gene, CDR1 is MDHEN and CDR2 is SYDVKM. The CDR3 totals 16 residues. The CDR3, as DNA: TGTGCCAGCAGTAGCCTGCGCGGAAAACGAGCCTACGAGCAGTACTTC. It encodes CASSSLRGKRAYEQYF.

The chain uses TRBV4-1 and TRBJ2-2; maybe TRBD1 (6 bases). Trimming removed 1 base from V and 0 bases from J, with 9 bases in between. Germline assignment: CDR1 MGHRA and CDR2 YSYEKL. The CDR3 is 16 amino acids. Written as DNA, the CDR3 is TGCGCCAGCAGCCAAGCAGGGGCGCCGAACACCGGGGAGCTGTTTTTT. Amino acid sequence: CASSQAGAPNTGELFF.

The chain joins TRBV18 to TRBJ2-2, with TRBD1 identical over 8 bases. This CDR3 is 16 amino acids long. V trimming: 3 bases; J trimming: 5 bases; junction bases outside the gene matches: 8. Per germline, CDR1 KGHSH and CDR2 LQKENI. The CDR3 is CASSPLGTGVTGELFF. The DNA for the CDR3 is TGTGCCAGCTCACCGCTCGGGACAGGAGTAACCGGGGAGCTGTTTTTT.

The V and J genes are TRBV6-5 and TRBJ1-1; tentative D call: TRBD1 (5 bases). Germline CDR1 is MNHEY and CDR2 is SVGAGI. This CDR3 comprises 12 residues. V lost 5 bases and J lost 10, with 14 bases in between. The DNA of the CDR3 is TGTGCCAGCAGTACGGGACCTAACGGAGCTTTCTTT. Amino acids: CASSTGPNGAFF.

The V call is TRBV4-1, the J call TRBJ1-5; D is undetermined. Germline V gene sequence: CDR1 MGHRA, CDR2 YSYEKL. Deletions cut 2 bases from V and 6 bases from J, with 8 bases between. This CDR3 has 13 amino acids. The CDR3, as DNA: TGCGCCAGCAGCCAACATCAAGGTCAGCCCCAGCATTTT. Its translation: CASSQHQGQPQHF.

This clone appeared once. The V gene is TRBV6-5, the J gene TRBJ1-4; maybe TRBD1 (5 bases). The CDR3 is 16 residues long. Trimming took off 0 bases at V and 6 bases at J, with 14 bases between the two ends. Germline V gene lookup returns CDR1 MNHEY and CDR2 SVGAGI. In nucleotides, the CDR3 is TGTGCCAGCAGTTACTCGACGGAAGGGGCGGATGAAAAACTGTTTTTT. Amino acids: CASSYSTEGADEKLFF.

J is TRBJ1-5 and V is TRBV15; 8 nucleotides line up with TRBD1. Germline trimming cut 1 base from V and 2 bases from J; bases unmatched to any gene: 7. Germline CDR1 is LNHNV and CDR2 is YYDKDF (reference sequence). The CDR3 totals 17 residues. The CDR3 sequence is CATSRARGQDRNQPQHF. The CDR3 DNA follows: TGTGCCACCAGCAGAGCTAGGGGACAGGATCGCAATCAGCCCCAGCATTTT.

The genes are TRBV14 and TRBJ2-7, with unresolved D. The V gene's germline CDR1 is SGHDN and CDR2 FVKESK. The CDR3 totals 13 residues. The V gene lost 6 bases and the J gene lost 2 bases, with 11 bases spanning the gap. The CDR3, as DNA: TGTGCCAGCAGTTTACGGGCTACCTACGAGCAGTACTTC. It codes for CASSLRATYEQYF.

A single count supports this clone. This chain links TRBV2 with TRBJ1-1, with a weak D call TRBD1 (6 bases). The germline CDR1 and CDR2 sequences are SNHLY and FYNNEI. This CDR3 region has 11 residues. V gave up 5 bases and J gave up 7 bases, with 8 bases separating them. The CDR3 DNA sequence: TGTGCCAGCAGTAAGGACAGTGAAGCTTTCTTT. It yields the protein CASSKDSEAFF.

This sequence joins TRBV7-6 and TRBJ1-4; TRBD1 aligns across 8 bases. With 5 bases clipped from V and 8 bases from J, the junction kept 7 bases outside the gene matches. This CDR3 is built from 14 residues. The germline V gene encodes CDR1 SGHVS and CDR2 FNYEAQ. The CDR3: CASSNRGVEEKLFF. The CDR3 region has the DNA TGTGCCAGCAGCAACAGGGGGGTAGAGGAAAAACTGTTTTTT.

The V call is TRBV4-1, the J call TRBJ1-1, with D unresolved. Deletions cut 3 bases from V and 9 bases from J, with 17 bases between. Germline V gives CDR1 MGHRA, CDR2 YSYEKL. The CDR3 is 14 amino acids. The CDR3 DNA follows: TGCGCCAGCAGCCAGACCGGGAAGGAGGAGAAAGCTTTCTTT. Residues: CASSQTGKEEKAFF.

This chain joins TRBV2 and TRBJ1-6; D is uncertain. Germline lookup yields CDR1 SNHLY and CDR2 FYNNEI. This CDR3 has 14 amino acids. Trimming removed 6 bases at V and 0 bases at J, with 6 bases between. The chain's CDR3 is CASSSSSYNSPLHF. The DNA of the CDR3 is TGTGCCAGCAGCAGTAGCTCCTATAATTCACCCCTCCACTTT.

This chain connects TRBV4-1 to TRBJ2-7, with D hard to call. This CDR3 spans 13 amino acids. CDR1 is MGHRA and CDR2 is YSYEKL in the germline V gene. The V end was cut by 0 bases, the J end by 3 bases, with 6 bases between. The CDR3 loop is CASSQDHSYEQYF. The CDR3 DNA reads TGCGCCAGCAGCCAAGATCACAGCTACGAGCAGTACTTC.

The chain combines TRBV7-2 with TRBJ2-1; D remains unclear. Germline-derived CDR1 and CDR2 are SGHTA and FQGNSA. CDR3 length: 13 amino acids. Trimming took off 1 base at V and 4 bases at J, with 5 bases between the two ends. The CDR3 nucleotides are TGTGCCAGCAGCTTAGAACGGTACAATGAGCAGTTCTTC. This translates into CASSLERYNEQFF.

V is TRBV7-9 and J is TRBJ1-1; D not certain. The length of the CDR3 is 14 residues. Germline V gives CDR1 SEHNR, CDR2 FQNEAQ (reference sequence). V was clipped by 1 base and J by 1 base, with 7 bases between them. The CDR3 loop is CASSLEGGNTEAFF. CDR3 in DNA: TGTGCCAGCAGCTTAGAGGGCGGGAACACTGAAGCTTTCTTT.

The chain couples TRBV28 to TRBJ2-5; 9 positions match TRBD2. The CDR3 spans 14 residues. The V gene end was trimmed by 3 bases and the J gene end by 5 bases; junction bases not matched to a gene: 4. Germline V lookup: CDR1 MDHEN, CDR2 SYDVKM. The CDR3 DNA is TGTGCCAGCAGTTTGGGCGGGAGGGAGGAGACCCAGTACTTC. Protein sequence: CASSLGGREETQYF. Based on the CDR3 plus reference TRBV28 and TRBJ2-5, the full variable domain is DVKVTQSSRYLVKRTGEKVFLECVQDMDHENMFWYRQDPGLGLRLIYFSYDVKMKEKGDIPEGYSVSREKKERFSLILESASTNQTSMYLCASSLGGREETQYFGPGTRLLVL.

V usage is TRBV5-6 and J usage is TRBJ2-7; 7 bases agree with TRBD1. The CDR3 extends over 15 amino acids. CDR1 is SGHDT, CDR2 YYEEEE, per germline. Trimming took 4 bases from V and 0 from J; bases not matched to a gene: 7. The CDR3 DNA reads TGTGCCAGCAGCCTAACAGGGGCGTACTCCTACGAGCAGTACTTC. Its translation is CASSLTGAYSYEQYF.

The chain uses TRBV6-5 and TRBJ2-2; unclear D gene. The CDR3 covers 14 residues. Germline assignment: CDR1 MNHEY and CDR2 SVGAGI. Trimming took off 2 bases at V and 4 bases at J, with 8 bases between the two ends. The DNA for the CDR3 is TGTGCCAGCAGTTACCGACACTTCACCGGGGAGCTGTTTTTT. Translated, it gives CASSYRHFTGELFF.

This clone occurred once. This sequence joins TRBV28 and TRBJ2-3; possible D gene TRBD2, 5 bases. Germline CDR1 is MDHEN and CDR2 is SYDVKM. Trimming cost V 6 bases and J 3 bases, with 13 bases left between them. CDR3 length: 14 residues. The CDR3 DNA follows: TGTGCCAGCAGAAGCGGAGGCAGGACAGATACGCAGTATTTT. It translates to CASRSGGRTDTQYF. Supplemented by reference TRBV28 and TRBJ2-3, the full variable domain reads DVKVTQSSRYLVKRTGEKVFLECVQDMDHENMFWYRQDPGLGLRLIYFSYDVKMKEKGDIPEGYSVSREKKERFSLILESASTNQTSMYLCASRSGGRTDTQYFGPGTRLTVL.

This clone was observed once. The CDR3 nucleotides are TGTGCCAGCAGTTTATCTGAGTCTAGCACAGATACGCAGTATTTT. As protein: CASSLSESSTDTQYF. The rearrangement uses TRBV27 and TRBJ2-3; D unclear. The CDR3 spans 15 residues. CDR1 and CDR2 from the germline V gene are MNHEY and SMNVEV (reference sequence). V lost 0 bases to trimming and J lost 0 bases, with 7 bases between them.

The J gene is TRBJ2-5, the V gene TRBV18, with D unresolved. The CDR3 length is 11 residues. CDR1 is KGHSH and CDR2 is LQKENI in the germline V gene. V was shortened by 0 bases and J by 5 bases, with 1 base between the two germline ends. The CDR3 region has the DNA TGTGCCAGCTCACCACCGGAGACCCAGTACTTC. Protein sequence: CASSPPETQYF.

The chain recombines TRBV18 with TRBJ2-7; possible D gene TRBD1, 6 bases. CDR1 and CDR2 (germline): KGHSH, LQKENI. There are 14 residues in the CDR3. V lost 0 bases, J lost 3 bases, and 9 bases lay in between. In DNA, the CDR3 is TGTGCCAGCTCACCACCTCAGACAGGCTACGAGCAGTACTTC. Translating gives CASSPPQTGYEQYF. The whole variable domain, remainder taken from reference TRBV18 and TRBJ2-7, is NAGVMQNPRHLVRRRGQEARLRCSPMKGHSHVYWYRQLPEEGLKFMVYLQKENIIDESGMPKERFSAEFPKEGPSILRIQQVVRGDSAAYFCASSPPQTGYEQYFGPGTRLTVT.